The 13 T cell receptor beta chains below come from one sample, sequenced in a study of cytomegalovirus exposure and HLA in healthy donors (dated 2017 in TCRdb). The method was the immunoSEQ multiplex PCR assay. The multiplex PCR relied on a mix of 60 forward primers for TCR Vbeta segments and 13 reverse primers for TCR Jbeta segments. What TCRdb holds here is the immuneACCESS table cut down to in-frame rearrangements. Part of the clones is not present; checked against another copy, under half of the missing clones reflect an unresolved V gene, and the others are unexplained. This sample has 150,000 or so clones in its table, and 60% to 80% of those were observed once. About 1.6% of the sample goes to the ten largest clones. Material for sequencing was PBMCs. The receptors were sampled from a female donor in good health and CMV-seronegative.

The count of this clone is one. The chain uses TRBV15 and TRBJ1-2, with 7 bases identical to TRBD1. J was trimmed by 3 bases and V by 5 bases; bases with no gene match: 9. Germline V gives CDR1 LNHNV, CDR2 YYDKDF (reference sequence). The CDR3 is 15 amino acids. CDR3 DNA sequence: TGTGCCACCAGCTTTACTAGGGGGCAGGACTATGGCTACACCTTC. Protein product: CATSFTRGQDYGYTF.

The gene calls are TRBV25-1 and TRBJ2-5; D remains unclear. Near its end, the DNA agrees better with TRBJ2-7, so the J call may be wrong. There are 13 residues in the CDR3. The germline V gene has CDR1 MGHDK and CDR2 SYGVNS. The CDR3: CASSEGVSYEQYF. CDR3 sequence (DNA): TGTGCCAGCAGTGAAGGAGTTTCCTACGAGCAGTACTTC.

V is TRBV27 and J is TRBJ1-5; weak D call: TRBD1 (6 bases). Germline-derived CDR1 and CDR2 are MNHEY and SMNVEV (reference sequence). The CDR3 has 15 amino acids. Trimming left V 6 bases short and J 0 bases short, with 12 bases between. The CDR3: CASSFTGNSNQPQHF. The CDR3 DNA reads TGTGCCAGCAGCTTTACAGGGAATAGCAATCAGCCCCAGCATTTT.

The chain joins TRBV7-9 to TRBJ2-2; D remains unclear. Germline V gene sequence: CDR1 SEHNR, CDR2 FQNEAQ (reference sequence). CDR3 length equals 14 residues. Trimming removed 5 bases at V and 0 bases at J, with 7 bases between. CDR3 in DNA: TGTGCCAGCAGCGTTTCTGCGAACACCGGGGAGCTGTTTTTT. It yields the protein CASSVSANTGELFF.

In DNA form, the CDR3 reads TGTGCCAGCAGCCCTCCGACGGGGGAAGTGGGGTCACCCCTCCACTTT. This encodes CASSPPTGEVGSPLHF. This sequence joins TRBV7-6 and TRBJ1-6, with a tentative D call TRBD1 (5 bases). Germline V gene data show CDR1 as SGHVS and CDR2 as FNYEAQ. V shed 5 bases and J shed 10 bases, with 21 bases lying between them. The CDR3 runs to 16 residues.

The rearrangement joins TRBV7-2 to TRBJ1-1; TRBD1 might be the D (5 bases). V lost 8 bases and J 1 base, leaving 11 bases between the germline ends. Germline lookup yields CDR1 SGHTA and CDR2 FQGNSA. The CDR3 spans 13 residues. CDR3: CASLRQGNTEAFF. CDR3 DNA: TGTGCCAGCCTGCGGCAGGGGAACACTGAAGCTTTCTTT.

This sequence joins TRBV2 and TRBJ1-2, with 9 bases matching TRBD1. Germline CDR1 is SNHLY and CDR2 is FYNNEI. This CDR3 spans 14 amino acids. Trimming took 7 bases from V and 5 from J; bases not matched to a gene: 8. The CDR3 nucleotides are TGTGCCAGCAAATCGGACAGGGGCGATTATGGCTACACCTTC. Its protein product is CASKSDRGDYGYTF.

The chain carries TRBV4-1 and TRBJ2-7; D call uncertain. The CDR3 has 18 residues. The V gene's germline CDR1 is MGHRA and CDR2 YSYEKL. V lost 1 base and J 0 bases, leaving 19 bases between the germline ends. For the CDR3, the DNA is TGCGCCAGCAGCCAAGTCCCAGTTGCGTCAGGTCTCTCCTACGAGCAGTACTTC. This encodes CASSQVPVASGLSYEQYF.

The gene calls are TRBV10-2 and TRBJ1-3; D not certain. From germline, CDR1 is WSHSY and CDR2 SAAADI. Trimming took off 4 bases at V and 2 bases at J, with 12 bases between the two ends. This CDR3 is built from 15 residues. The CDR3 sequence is CASSADGITGNTIYF. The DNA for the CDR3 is TGCGCCAGCAGTGCGGACGGGATAACTGGAAACACCATATATTTT.

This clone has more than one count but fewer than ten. Here the CDR3 DNA reads TGTGCCAGCAAGGTCGGCGGGAACTCTGGAAACACCATATATTTT. It yields the protein CASKVGGNSGNTIYF. The rearrangement uses TRBV6-1 and TRBJ1-3; D is unresolved. Germline loops: CDR1 MNHNS, CDR2 SASEGT. This CDR3 contains 15 residues. Trimming pared 7 bases from V and 0 bases from J, leaving 13 bases between.

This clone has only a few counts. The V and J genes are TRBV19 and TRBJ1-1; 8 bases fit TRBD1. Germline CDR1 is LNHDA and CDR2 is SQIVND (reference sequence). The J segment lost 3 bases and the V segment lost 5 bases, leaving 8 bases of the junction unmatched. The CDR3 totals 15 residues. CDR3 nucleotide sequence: TGTGCCAGTAGTCCCCAGGGACAGGTCGACACTGAAGCTTTCTTT. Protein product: CASSPQGQVDTEAFF.

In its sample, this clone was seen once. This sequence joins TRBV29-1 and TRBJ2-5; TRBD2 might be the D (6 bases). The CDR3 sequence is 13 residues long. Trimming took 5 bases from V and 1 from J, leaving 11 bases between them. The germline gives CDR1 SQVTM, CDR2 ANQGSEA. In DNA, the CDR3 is TGCAGCGTTCCCCGGGGGATCCAAGAGACCCAGTACTTC. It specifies CSVPRGIQETQYF.

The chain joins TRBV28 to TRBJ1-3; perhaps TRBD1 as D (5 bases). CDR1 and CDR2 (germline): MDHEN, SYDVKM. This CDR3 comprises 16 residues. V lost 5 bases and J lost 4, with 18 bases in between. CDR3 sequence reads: CASSPRADTAGNTIYF. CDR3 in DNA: TGTGCCAGCAGTCCAAGGGCGGACACAGCCGGAAACACCATATATTTT.